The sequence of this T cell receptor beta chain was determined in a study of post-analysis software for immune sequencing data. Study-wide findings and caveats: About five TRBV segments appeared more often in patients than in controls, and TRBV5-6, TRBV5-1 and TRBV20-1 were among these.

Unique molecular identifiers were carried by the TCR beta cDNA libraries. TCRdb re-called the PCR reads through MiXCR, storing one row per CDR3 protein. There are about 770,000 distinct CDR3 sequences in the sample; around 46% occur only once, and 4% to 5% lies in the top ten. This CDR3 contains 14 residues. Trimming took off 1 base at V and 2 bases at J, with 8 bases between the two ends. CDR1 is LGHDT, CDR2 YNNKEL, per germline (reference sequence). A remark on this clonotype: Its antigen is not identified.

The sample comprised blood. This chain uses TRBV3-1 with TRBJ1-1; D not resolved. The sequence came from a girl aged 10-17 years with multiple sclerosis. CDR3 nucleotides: TGTGCCAGCAGCCAAGTTACGGGTAACACTGAAGCTTTCTTT. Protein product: CASSQVTGNTEAFF.